The rows below give T cell receptor beta chains drawn from one sample of a study of T cells expressing NK-cell markers. For each CDR3 protein, TCRdb gives one entry from its re-call of the 5' RACE reads, without DNA. The sample includes under 600,000 distinct CDR3 sequences. The sequencing input was blood T cells: a sorted CD56 or NKG2C T cell subset, CD4+ or CD8+ T cells, or bulk PBMC T cells (not recorded which). These receptors were obtained from a woman aged 45-65 years in good health. CDR3s include the opening cysteine and the closing phenylalanine or tryptophan.

TRBV20-1,TRBJ2-7,CSAQDILAAAGEQYF
TRBV6-5,TRBJ2-4,CASATGGIAKENIQYF
TRBV28,TRBJ1-2,CASSFRQFGYTF
TRBV20-1,TRBJ2-2,CSASRTLRANTGELFF
TRBV29-1,TRBJ2-5,CSVEISGGNQETQYF
TRBV9,TRBJ1-6,CASSVDQTNSPLHF
TRBV28,TRBJ2-2,CASSLLGLAGGPDTGELFF
TRBV7-6,TRBJ1-4,CASMQTGATNEKLFF
TRBV14,TRBJ2-7,CASSQVIGYEQYF
TRBV6-6,TRBJ1-5,CASSFPQGDGSNQPQHF
TRBV3-1,TRBJ2-1,CASSLPRNEQFF
TRBV3-1,TRBJ2-3,CASSSSGVGTDTQYF
TRBV5-1,TRBJ1-1,CASSLGTGGYTEAFF
TRBV2,TRBJ2-7,CASSEDEGAWVTGQYF
TRBV12-3/TRBV12-4,TRBJ2-1,CASSTFPGQGRDEQFF
TRBV29-1,TRBJ1-1,CSVRVFAQGSLGTEAFF
TRBV5-1,TRBJ1-1,CASSLEGLGTSSEAFF
TRBV9,TRBJ2-2,CASSLGRTDRELFF
TRBV5-1,TRBJ2-5,CASSFLWGAQETQYF
TRBV24-1,TRBJ1-1,CATSTQGLNTEAFF
TRBV11-2,TRBJ2-7,CASSLDRLYYYEQYF
TRBV20-1,TRBJ2-1,CSAKDRETRNEQFF